This is a list of T cell receptor beta chains from one sample in a study of blood T cell repertoires in COVID-19. Measured with immunoSEQ multiplex PCR; TCRdb has only the in-frame clones, and not every one. There are 200,000 to 300,000 clones in the sample; 80% to 95% occur only once, and 2.5% to 3% lies in the top ten. The material sequenced was peripheral blood. Receptors originate from a person between 18 and 35 years old with COVID-19, enrolled during active disease. The CDR3 runs from the conserved cysteine through the conserved F or W. The D gene is left open where the match is weak. Size is stated for part of the rows, as once, few or many counts, or as a class when the clone is expanded.

abundance	v_gene	d_gene	j_gene	CDR3aa	CDR3nt
few	TRBV5-6	-	TRBJ2-7	CASSLSAAYEQYF	TGTGCCAGCAGCTTGTCTGCAGCCTACGAGCAGTACTTC
-	TRBV4-1	-	TRBJ2-1	CASSQGPSANNEQFF	TGCGCCAGCAGCCAAGGGCCCAGCGCCAACAATGAGCAGTTCTTC
-	TRBV15	-	TRBJ1-1	CATSSYSRGEAFF	TGTGCCACCAGCAGCTATTCCAGGGGTGAGGCTTTCTTT
-	TRBV19	TRBD2	TRBJ2-1	CASSPSTMGLAAHNEQFF	TGTGCCAGTAGTCCTTCTACCATGGGACTAGCGGCTCACAATGAGCAGTTCTTC
-	TRBV19	TRBD2	TRBJ2-7	CASSLAGVNEQYF	TGTGCCAGTAGTCTAGCGGGAGTCAACGAGCAGTACTTC
-	TRBV15	TRBD2	TRBJ2-1	CATSRGLAGVNEQFF	TGTGCCACCAGCAGGGGGCTAGCGGGAGTCAATGAGCAGTTCTTC
-	TRBV28	TRBD1	TRBJ1-4	CASIFSGNRGGEKLFF	TGTGCCAGCATCTTTTCCGGCAACAGGGGAGGAGAAAAACTGTTTTTT
-	TRBV19	-	TRBJ2-5	CASSIDSQETQYF	TGTGCCAGTAGTATTGACAGCCAAGAGACCCAGTACTTC
-	TRBV11-3	TRBD1	TRBJ1-5	CASSLNQTGKRPQHF	TGTGCCAGCAGCCTCAATCAGACAGGGAAGCGGCCCCAGCATTTT
once	TRBV2	-	TRBJ2-7	CASSESRVLYEQYF	TGTGCCAGCAGTGAGAGCAGGGTGTTGTACGAGCAGTACTTC
few	TRBV7-9	-	TRBJ1-1	CASSLVLSGNTEAFF	TGTGCCAGCAGCTTAGTTCTCTCAGGGAACACTGAAGCTTTCTTT
few	TRBV15	TRBD1	TRBJ1-1	CATSRTPDRGRTEAFF	TGTGCCACCAGCAGAACTCCGGACAGGGGGCGGACTGAAGCTTTCTTT
-	TRBV6-5	-	TRBJ2-7	CASSSGPGSYEQYF	TGTGCCAGCAGCTCTGGACCGGGATCCTACGAGCAGTACTTC
-	TRBV9	-	TRBJ1-1	CASSVDPRGNTEAFF	TGTGCCAGCAGCGTAGATCCCCGGGGGAACACTGAAGCTTTCTTT
-	TRBV18	-	TRBJ2-2	CASSPGLTGELFF	TGTGCCAGCTCACCAGGGCTCACCGGGGAGCTGTTTTTT
once	TRBV9	-	TRBJ2-1	CASSLTGGTYNEQFF	TGTGCCAGCAGTCTCACGGGCGGGACCTACAATGAGCAGTTCTTC
-	TRBV4-1	-	TRBJ1-2	CASSQGQGYGYTF	TGCGCCAGCAGCCAGGGACAAGGCTATGGCTACACCTTC
-	TRBV6-6	-	TRBJ1-2	CASSRGPTDYGYTF	TGTGCCAGCAGCAGAGGACCGACAGACTATGGCTACACCTTC
-	TRBV27	-	TRBJ2-4	CASSLSEVNIQYF	TGTGCCAGCAGTTTATCGGAGGTGAACATTCAGTACTTC
-	TRBV27	-	TRBJ2-1	CASSPRDGVYNEQFF	TGTGCCAGCAGTCCGCGGGATGGCGTCTACAATGAGCAGTTCTTC
-	TRBV30	-	TRBJ2-5	CAWSVGGGETQYF	TGTGCCTGGAGTGTAGGGGGTGGGGAGACCCAGTACTTC
-	TRBV29-1	TRBD1	TRBJ1-2	CSVWTGGVDGYTF	TGCAGCGTTTGGACAGGGGGCGTCGATGGCTACACCTTC
-	TRBV4-1	-	TRBJ2-7	CASSQPIQGRLSYEQYF	TGCGCCAGCAGCCAACCTATTCAGGGGCGACTCTCCTACGAGCAGTACTTC
many	TRBV5-1	TRBD2	TRBJ2-7	CASSRESGRAHEQYF	TGCGCCAGCAGCAGGGAGAGCGGGAGGGCCCACGAGCAGTACTTC